One and the same sample provided the 8 T cell receptor beta chains below, sequenced in a study of CD8 T cells in ankylosing spondylitis. Study observations and caveats: What seemed typical of ankylosing spondylitis blood was a TCR beta motif built from roughly eight highly homologous variants.

For these TCRs, the target antigens are not known. TCRdb independently ran MiXCR on the 5' RACE reads; one entry per CDR3 protein. The sample records approximately 540,000 distinct CDR3 sequences, about an eighth being singletons. The specimen was blood, either unsorted or a sorted T cell fraction (not recorded which). Receptor source: a male donor with ankylosing spondylitis.

Ten or more counts support this clonotype. The V call is TRBV11-2, the J call TRBJ2-7; D perhaps matches TRBD1 (5 bases). V was clipped by 0 bases and J by 3 bases, with 6 bases between them. This CDR3 region has 13 residues. Germline loops: CDR1 SGHAT, CDR2 FQNNGV. CDR3 sequence: CASSLDRDYEQYF. CDR3 nucleotide sequence: TGTGCCAGCAGCTTAGACAGGGACTACGAGCAGTACTTC.

The table lists this clonotype with many counts. The chain employs TRBV29-1 and TRBJ1-1, with 7 bases aligning to TRBD1. Germline CDR1 SQVTM, CDR2 ANQGSEA. V shed 6 bases, J shed 8 bases, and the junction held 9 bases outside the gene matches. This CDR3 has 12 amino acids. This CDR3 is CSVLGGISEAFF. In DNA form, the CDR3 reads TGCAGCGTGCTAGGGGGCATCTCGGAAGCTTTCTTT.

The chain recombines TRBV7-2 with TRBJ2-5; TRBD2 matches 9 bases. CDR1 SGHTA and CDR2 FQGNSA come from the germline V gene. The CDR3 runs 15 residues. The V segment lost 5 bases and the J segment 4 bases; nucleotides outside the gene matches: 8. CDR3 sequence reads: CASSPMGLARETQYF. CDR3 nucleotide sequence: TGTGCCAGCAGCCCTATGGGACTAGCTAGAGAGACCCAGTACTTC.

This chain joins TRBV14 and TRBJ1-2; no firm D call. Germline CDR1 is SGHDN and CDR2 is FVKESK. V shed 3 bases and J shed 8 bases, with 10 bases lying between them. This CDR3 spans 12 amino acids. This CDR3 is CASSQTRWGYTF. DNA of the CDR3: TGTGCCAGCAGCCAGACTCGGTGGGGCTACACCTTC.

This clonotype was counted only a few times. V and J are TRBV18 and TRBJ1-5, with D hard to call. The CDR3 has 15 residues. The germline CDR1 and CDR2 sequences are KGHSH and LQKENI. V shed 0 bases and J shed 7 bases, with 13 bases lying between them. The CDR3 bases are TGTGCCAGCTCACCACCCCTGGCAGACCCCCAGCCCCAGCATTTT. This codes for CASSPPLADPQPQHF.

This clonotype was seen only a few times. In DNA, the CDR3 is TGCGCCAGCAGCGAAGGCCCAGGGAACACCGGGGAGCTGTTTTTT. Translating it yields CASSEGPGNTGELFF. The chain links TRBV5-1 to TRBJ2-2; D not resolved. Deletions cut 4 bases from V and 1 base from J, with 11 bases between. CDR3 length: 15 residues. Germline V CDR1 and CDR2: SGHRS, YFSETQ. The whole variable domain, filled in from reference TRBV5-1 and TRBJ2-2, reads KAGVTQTPRYLIKTRGQQVTLSCSPISGHRSVSWYQQTPGQGLQFLFEYFSETQRNKGNFPGRFSGRQFSNSRSEMNVSTLELGDSALYLCASSEGPGNTGELFFGEGSRLTVL.

The table lists this clonotype with many counts. This CDR3 reads CASSVYRGQPQHF. The CDR3 region has the DNA TGTGCCAGCAGTGTTTACAGGGGTCAGCCCCAGCATTTT. The chain joins TRBV28 to TRBJ1-5; 7 bases map to TRBD1. J was trimmed by 6 bases and V by 5 bases; bases with no gene match: 4. CDR3 length: 13 residues. CDR1 and CDR2 from the germline V gene are MDHEN and SYDVKM.

This clonotype was recorded many times. The rearrangement uses TRBV24-1 and TRBJ2-3; TRBD1 agrees at 10 bases. The CDR3 totals 14 residues. V was clipped by 4 bases and J by 3 bases; unmatched bases: 0. Looked up from germline, CDR1 is KGHDR and CDR2 is SFDVKD. This CDR3 is CATSEGQGTDTQYF. Written as DNA, the CDR3 is TGTGCCACCAGTGAGGGACAGGGGACAGATACGCAGTATTTT.